These T cell receptor beta chains were read from a single sample in a study of identical twins' blood T cells. TCRdb reprocessed the 5' RACE reads via MiXCR and lists one record per CDR3 protein. The sample contains 350,000 to 450,000 distinct CDR3 sequences, around 30% of which appear only once. The specimen was PBMCs. These receptors came from a woman aged 18 to 49 in good health. CDR3s leave out the opening cysteine and the closing phenylalanine or tryptophan.

V: TRBV5-6
J: TRBJ2-3
CDR3: ASSSNPDVYTQY

V: TRBV4-3
J: TRBJ1-3
CDR3: ASSQDPRGFARNTIY

V: TRBV29-1
J: TRBJ1-1
CDR3: SVVPAGPKNTEAF

V: TRBV5-1
J: TRBJ2-1
CDR3: ASIPRDNYNEQF

V: TRBV4-2
J: TRBJ1-3
CDR3: ASSQETSGNTVY

V: TRBV20-1
J: TRBJ1-4
CDR3: SAARPEKLF

V: TRBV7-9
J: TRBJ1-4
CDR3: ASSQGAGTNEKLF

V: TRBV7-3
J: TRBJ2-3
CDR3: ASSLMGWGFADTQY

V: TRBV29-1
J: TRBJ1-1
CDR3: SASQGNEAF

V: TRBV20-1
J: TRBJ2-3
CDR3: SAPGIAGLDTQY

V: TRBV20-1
J: TRBJ2-2
CDR3: SARLSANTGELF

V: TRBV12-3/TRBV12-4
J: TRBJ1-6
CDR3: ASSLYSPLH

V: TRBV19
J: TRBJ2-3
CDR3: ASGRQPDLSTDTRY

V: TRBV20-1
J: TRBJ1-5
CDR3: SAIRGQVGQPQH

V: TRBV4-3
J: TRBJ2-1
CDR3: ASSQVRSSGRLEQF

V: TRBV20-1
J: TRBJ2-1
CDR3: SALGTREGNNEQF

V: TRBV4-3
J: TRBJ2-3
CDR3: ASSQGPGSDTQY

V: TRBV29-1
J: TRBJ2-7
CDR3: SAIRDSSYEQY

V: TRBV20-1
J: TRBJ1-2
CDR3: SASPTAPNYGYT

V: TRBV4-3
J: TRBJ1-1
CDR3: ASSQEPSVGYTEAF

V: TRBV5-6
J: TRBJ2-7
CDR3: ASSLEGGRGEQY

V: TRBV6-2/TRBV6-3
J: TRBJ2-2
CDR3: ASSYVRGTLNTGELF

V: TRBV5-1
J: TRBJ2-5
CDR3: ASSLAQETQY

V: TRBV12-3/TRBV12-4
J: TRBJ1-2
CDR3: ASGNGLDYGYT

V: TRBV3-1
J: TRBJ2-2
CDR3: ASTYQTAGELF

V: TRBV20-1
J: TRBJ1-4
CDR3: SVQPDQTEKLF

V: TRBV4-3
J: TRBJ2-3
CDR3: ASSQEASGDITDTQY

V: TRBV3-1
J: TRBJ1-2
CDR3: ASSQDSQQSGGYT

V: TRBV12-3/TRBV12-4
J: TRBJ1-4
CDR3: ASSDPEYANEKLF

V: TRBV4-2
J: TRBJ1-1
CDR3: ASSPGQGARTEAF

V: TRBV27
J: TRBJ1-2
CDR3: ASSSDPTGGIGGYT

V: TRBV7-8
J: TRBJ1-1
CDR3: ASSGVEVLAF

V: TRBV3-1
J: TRBJ2-3
CDR3: ASSQDTGATQY

V: TRBV3-1
J: TRBJ1-2
CDR3: ASGPGSGYGYT

V: TRBV7-9
J: TRBJ1-4
CDR3: ASSFGTGEKLF

V: TRBV20-1
J: TRBJ1-2
CDR3: SAREGAGNYGYT

V: TRBV19
J: TRBJ1-1
CDR3: ASSTSWGAEAF

V: TRBV2
J: TRBJ1-2
CDR3: ASSEQGSGYT

V: TRBV12-5
J: TRBJ2-1
CDR3: ASDLRSKSEQF

V: TRBV6-2/TRBV6-3
J: TRBJ1-2
CDR3: ASSYVWAGDGYT

V: TRBV6-1
J: TRBJ1-2
CDR3: ASNLFFRDRGVSYT

V: TRBV10-3
J: TRBJ1-1
CDR3: AISGRATEAF

V: TRBV29-1
J: TRBJ1-5
CDR3: SVRVRRLYSNQPQH

V: TRBV6-2/TRBV6-3
J: TRBJ2-5
CDR3: ASTNRDRQETQY

V: TRBV2
J: TRBJ1-1
CDR3: ASGAPGVTEAF

V: TRBV19
J: TRBJ1-1
CDR3: ASIPRRGYTEAF

V: TRBV12-3/TRBV12-4
J: TRBJ1-1
CDR3: ASSLGQGLEAF

V: TRBV5-1
J: TRBJ1-2
CDR3: VSSLDGYRGYT

V: TRBV20-1
J: TRBJ1-1
CDR3: SASRVSAL

V: TRBV29-1
J: TRBJ1-6
CDR3: SVGWGPNSPLH

V: TRBV20-1
J: TRBJ2-3
CDR3: SASRTSGLASTDTQY

V: TRBV30
J: TRBJ1-2
CDR3: AWSVRYGLYGYT

V: TRBV20-1
J: TRBJ1-5
CDR3: SARDRPGQPQH

V: TRBV20-1
J: TRBJ2-1
CDR3: SVQDSRGAFSYNEQF

V: TRBV11-2
J: TRBJ2-3
CDR3: ASSQQGERSDTQY

V: TRBV25-1
J: TRBJ1-1
CDR3: ASSEFRRNSSNTEAF

V: TRBV7-6
J: TRBJ2-1
CDR3: ASSSIRYNEQF

V: TRBV20-1
J: TRBJ2-7
CDR3: SPGPRHEQY

V: TRBV6-6
J: TRBJ1-5
CDR3: ASCDGNQPQH